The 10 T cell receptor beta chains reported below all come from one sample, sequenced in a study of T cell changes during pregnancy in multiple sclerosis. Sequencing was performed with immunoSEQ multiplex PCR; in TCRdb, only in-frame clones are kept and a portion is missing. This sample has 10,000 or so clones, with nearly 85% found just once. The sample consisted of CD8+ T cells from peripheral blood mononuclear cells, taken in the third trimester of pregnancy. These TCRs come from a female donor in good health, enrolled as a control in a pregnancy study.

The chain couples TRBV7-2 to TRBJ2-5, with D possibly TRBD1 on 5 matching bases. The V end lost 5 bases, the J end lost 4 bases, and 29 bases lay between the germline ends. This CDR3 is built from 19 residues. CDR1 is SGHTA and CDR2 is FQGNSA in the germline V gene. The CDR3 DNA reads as TGTGCCAGCAGCGATCAAGTCCTCCCCTACGTAGGGGTAGGAGAGACCCAGTACTTC. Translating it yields CASSDQVLPYVGVGETQYF.

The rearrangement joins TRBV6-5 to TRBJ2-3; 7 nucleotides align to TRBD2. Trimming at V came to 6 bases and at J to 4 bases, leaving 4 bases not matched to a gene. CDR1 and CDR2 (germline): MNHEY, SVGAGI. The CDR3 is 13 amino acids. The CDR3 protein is CASSAGEADTQYF. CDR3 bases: TGTGCCAGCAGCGCGGGGGAGGCAGATACGCAGTATTTT.

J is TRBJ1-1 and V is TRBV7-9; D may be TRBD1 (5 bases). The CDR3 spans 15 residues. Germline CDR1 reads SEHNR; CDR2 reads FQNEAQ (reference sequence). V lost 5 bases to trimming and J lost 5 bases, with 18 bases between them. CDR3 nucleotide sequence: TGTGCCAGCAGCCCCTTGGGGGGTGGGAGGACTGAAGCTTTCTTT. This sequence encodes CASSPLGGGRTEAFF.

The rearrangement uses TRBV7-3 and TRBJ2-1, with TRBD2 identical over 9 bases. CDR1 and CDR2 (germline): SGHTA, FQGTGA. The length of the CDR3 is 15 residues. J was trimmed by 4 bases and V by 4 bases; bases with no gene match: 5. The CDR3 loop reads CASSSSSGAYNEQFF. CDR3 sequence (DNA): TGTGCCAGCAGCTCCTCTAGCGGGGCTTACAATGAGCAGTTCTTC. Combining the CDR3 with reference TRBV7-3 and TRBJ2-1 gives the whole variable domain GAGVSQTPSNKVTEKGKYVELRCDPISGHTALYWYRQSLGQGPEFLIYFQGTGAADDSGLPNDRFFAVRPEGSVSTLKIQRTERGDSAVYLCASSSSSGAYNEQFFGPGTRLTVL.

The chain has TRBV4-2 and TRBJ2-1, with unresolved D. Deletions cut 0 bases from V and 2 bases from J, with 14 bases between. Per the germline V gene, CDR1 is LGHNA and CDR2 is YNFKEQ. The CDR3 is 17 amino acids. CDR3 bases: TGTGCCAGCAGCCAAGATGGTAGCAATGTCGCCTACAATGAGCAGTTCTTC. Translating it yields CASSQDGSNVAYNEQFF.

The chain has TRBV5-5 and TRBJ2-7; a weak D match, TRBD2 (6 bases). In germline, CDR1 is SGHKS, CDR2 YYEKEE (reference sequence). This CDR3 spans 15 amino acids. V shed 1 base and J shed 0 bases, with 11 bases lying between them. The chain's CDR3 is CASSLRGGSSYEQYF. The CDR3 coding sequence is TGTGCCAGCAGCTTGCGAGGAGGGAGCTCCTACGAGCAGTACTTC.

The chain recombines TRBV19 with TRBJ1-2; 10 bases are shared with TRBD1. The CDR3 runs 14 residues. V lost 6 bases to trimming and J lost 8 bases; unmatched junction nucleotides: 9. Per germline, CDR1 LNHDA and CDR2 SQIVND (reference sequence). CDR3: CASRPTGTGDGYTF. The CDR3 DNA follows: TGTGCCAGTAGGCCTACCGGGACAGGGGACGGCTACACCTTC.

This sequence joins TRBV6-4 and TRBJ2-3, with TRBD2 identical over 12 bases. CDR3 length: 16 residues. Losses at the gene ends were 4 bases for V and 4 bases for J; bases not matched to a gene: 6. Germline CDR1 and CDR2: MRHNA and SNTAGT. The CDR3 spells CASSAASGGAADTQYF. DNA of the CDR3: TGTGCCAGCAGTGCAGCTAGCGGGGGGGCCGCAGATACGCAGTATTTT.

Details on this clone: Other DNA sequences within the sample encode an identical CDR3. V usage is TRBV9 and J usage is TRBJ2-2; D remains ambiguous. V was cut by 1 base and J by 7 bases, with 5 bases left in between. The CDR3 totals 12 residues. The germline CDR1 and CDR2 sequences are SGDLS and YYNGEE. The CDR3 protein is CASSVRGGELFF. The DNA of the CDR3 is TGTGCCAGCAGCGTAAGAGGCGGGGAGCTGTTTTTT. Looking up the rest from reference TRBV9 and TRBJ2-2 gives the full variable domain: DSGVTQTPKHLITATGQRVTLRCSPRSGDLSVYWYQQSLDQGLQFLIQYYNGEERAKGNILERFSAQQFPDLHSELNLSSLELGDSALYFCASSVRGGELFFGEGSRLTVL.

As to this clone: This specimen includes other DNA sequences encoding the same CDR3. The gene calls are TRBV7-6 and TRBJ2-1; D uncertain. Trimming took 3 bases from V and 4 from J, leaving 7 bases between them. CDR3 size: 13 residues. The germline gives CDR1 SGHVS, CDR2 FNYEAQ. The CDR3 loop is CASSFGAYNEQFF. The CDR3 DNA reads TGTGCCAGCAGCTTCGGAGCATACAATGAGCAGTTCTTC.